This T cell receptor beta chain is drawn from a study of blood T cell repertoires in COVID-19. For the study at large: Spain, Italy and the United States supplied samples that represented acute and convalescent COVID-19. T cells, B-cell-depleted T cells, or PBMCs provided the cDNA or gDNA that served as material.

Authors' analysis steps: Using reference gene primer amplification, nucleated cell counts were estimated. Sequenced by immunoSEQ multiplex PCR; TCRdb stores in-frame clones only, minus some. Clonal size and the V and J genes are those of that table, whereas D and trimming came from the DNA. Of about 110,000 clones listed, around 90% are singletons. Germline V lookup: CDR1 MNHEY, CDR2 SVGEGT. V shed 6 bases and J shed 3 bases, with 14 bases lying between them. The CDR3 is made up of 14 amino acids. This sequence was found in a human donor in a cohort sampled during active COVID-19. Sequenced input: peripheral blood. This sequence joins TRBV6-2 or TRBV6-3 and TRBJ1-1, with D possibly TRBD1 on 6 matching bases. The CDR3 here is CASSPNYRDTEAFF. CDR3 in DNA: TGTGCCAGCAGCCCTAATTACAGGGACACTGAAGCTTTCTTT.